By share of the sample, the clone carrying this TCR beta chain is medium-sized. The record originates from a study of graft-versus-host responses after intestinal transplantation. The wider study: Transplants were multivisceral, liver-intestinal, or isolated intestinal. Study-level results: Peak levels of circulating GvH clones tracked with early post-transplant HvG declines.

Data came from immunoSEQ multiplex PCR; TCRdb stores just in-frame clones and leaves some out. This table holds over 15,000 clones, less than 50% found once. Plates contained about 200,000 CFSE-labeled responder cells and about 200,000 irradiated, violet-dye-labeled stimulator cells. The authors sorted proliferating CFSE-low CD3+CD4+ and CD3+CD8+ responders after the reaction. The CDR3 contains 13 residues. V lost 0 bases and J 6 bases, leaving 9 bases between the germline ends. Germline values: CDR1 MNHEY, CDR2 SMNVEV (reference sequence). The chain is built from TRBV27 and TRBJ2-7; D unclear. The specimen comprised alloreactive CD8+ T cells from a mixed lymphocyte reaction culture, sampled before intestinal transplant. Subset of the sample: CFSE-low proliferating T cells sorted from roughly six-day pre-transplant mixed lymphocyte reaction (GvH or HvG direction). The origin of this receptor is a human patient who received an intestinal transplant. The CDR3 spells CASSLSRSLEQYF. The CDR3 nucleotides read TGTGCCAGCAGTTTATCTAGATCCCTCGAGCAGTACTTC.